Listed below are T cell receptor beta chains from one sample, sequenced in a study of CD8+ T cells in alopecia areata. The table came from immunoSEQ multiplex PCR; TCRdb's copy has only in-frame clones and leaves some out. The sample includes 110,000 to 150,000 clones, approximately 65% seen only once; the top ten take 36%. Sequenced: CD8+ T cells sorted from blood. The receptors shown here come from a human donor in good health. Each CDR3 is given with its conserved first and last residue. The order of the fields is clone size, D gene, J gene, V gene, CDR3 protein, CDR3 DNA. The D gene is left open where the match is weak. The size entry is marked missing in some rows and otherwise reads once, few, many or a size class.

>few|-|TRBJ2-1|TRBV7-9
CASSTNNEQFF
TGTGCCAGCAGCACAAACAATGAGCAGTTCTTC
>few|-|TRBJ2-3|TRBV27
CASSSEGPSSEDTQYF
TGTGCCAGCAGTTCTGAGGGGCCCTCTAGCGAAGATACGCAGTATTTT
>-|TRBD2|TRBJ2-1|TRBV9
CASSFRLAGGGNEQFF
TGTGCCAGCAGCTTTCGACTAGCGGGAGGTGGGAATGAGCAGTTCTTC
>-|-|TRBJ2-7|TRBV7-9
CASSPTGSYEQYF
TGTGCCAGCAGCCCGACAGGCTCCTACGAGCAGTACTTC
>few|-|TRBJ1-4|TRBV29-1
CSVFDGKLFF
TGCAGCGTTTTTGACGGAAAACTGTTTTTT
>-|-|TRBJ2-7|TRBV6-1
CASLAAREQYF
TGTGCCAGCCTTGCTGCGCGAGAGCAGTACTTC
>-|TRBD2|TRBJ2-7|TRBV7-9
CASSSGLPRDEQYF
TGTGCCAGCAGCTCGGGACTACCCCGGGACGAGCAGTACTTC
>-|-|TRBJ1-2|TRBV4-1
CASSPTTLVAYGYTF
TGCGCCAGCAGCCCCACTACACTCGTGGCCTATGGCTACACCTTC
>-|-|TRBJ2-2|TRBV13
CASNRPSTGELFF
TGTGCCAGCAACCGACCCTCCACCGGGGAGCTGTTTTTT
>few|TRBD2|TRBJ2-3|TRBV19
CASSVSGTSGDTQYF
TGTGCCAGTAGTGTCTCCGGGACTAGCGGTGATACGCAGTATTTT
>-|-|TRBJ2-1|TRBV25-1
CASSDRGYGNEQFF
TGTGCCAGCAGTGATCGAGGGTACGGCAATGAGCAGTTCTTC
>-|TRBD1|TRBJ2-6|TRBV15
CATSTGGSGANVLTF
TGTGCCACCAGCACAGGGGGCTCTGGGGCCAACGTCCTGACTTTC
>-|-|TRBJ2-7|TRBV27
CASSLSTSYEQYF
TGTGCCAGCAGTTTGTCCACGTCCTACGAGCAGTACTTC
>-|-|TRBJ2-1|TRBV4-1
CASSFVIATNEQFF
TGCGCCAGCAGCTTCGTAATAGCCACCAATGAGCAGTTCTTC
>-|-|TRBJ2-7|TRBV29-1
CSVDFLAGSPGEQYF
TGCAGCGTTGATTTTCTCGCAGGGTCACCTGGGGAGCAGTACTTC
>-|-|TRBJ2-2|TRBV15
CATSIYTGELFF
TGTGCCACCAGCATTTACACCGGGGAGCTGTTTTTT
>-|-|TRBJ2-3|TRBV2
CASSEVAGWPDTQYF
TGTGCCAGCAGTGAAGTGGCAGGCTGGCCAGATACGCAGTATTTT